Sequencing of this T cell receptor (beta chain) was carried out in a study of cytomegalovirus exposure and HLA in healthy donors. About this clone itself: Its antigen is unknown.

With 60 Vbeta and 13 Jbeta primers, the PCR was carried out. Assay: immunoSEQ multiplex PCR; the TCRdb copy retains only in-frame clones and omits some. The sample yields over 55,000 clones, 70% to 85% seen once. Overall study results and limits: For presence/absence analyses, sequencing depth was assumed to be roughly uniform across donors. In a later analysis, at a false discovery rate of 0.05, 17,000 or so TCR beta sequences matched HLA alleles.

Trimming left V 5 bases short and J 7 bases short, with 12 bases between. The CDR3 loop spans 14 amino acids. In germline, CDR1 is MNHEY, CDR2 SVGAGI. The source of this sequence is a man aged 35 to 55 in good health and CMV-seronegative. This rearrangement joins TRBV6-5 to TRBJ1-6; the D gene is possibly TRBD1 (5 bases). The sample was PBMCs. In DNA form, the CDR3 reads TGTGCCAGCAGTCAAACAAGGGGCAATTCACCCCTCCACTTT. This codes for CASSQTRGNSPLHF.